This T cell receptor beta chain was identified during a study of Graves' ophthalmopathy and Graves' hyperthyroidism. The J segment lost 5 bases and the V segment lost 3 bases, leaving 7 bases of the junction unmatched. Per germline, CDR1 MNHNS and CDR2 SASEGT. The CDR3 is made up of 14 amino acids. From RNA, the CDR3 regions of TCR beta chains were amplified and sequenced. The library came from an HTBI-primed first-round RT-PCR and a second-round multiplex PCR. TCRdb recomputed calls from the multiplex PCR reads with MiXCR, one row per CDR3 protein. The table lists 400,000 to 450,000 distinct CDR3 sequences, approximately 21% of them singletons, with under 3% in the top ten. The study, taken as a whole, reports: Detection in blood was also observed for most expanded thyroid clonotypes above 0.001 frequency.

This clonotype came up once. Its specificity is unknown. Fresh peripheral blood, around 9.8 ml, was the PBMC source. This clonotype originated in a young woman with stable Graves' hyperthyroidism. Sequenced sample: peripheral blood. V usage is TRBV6-1 and J usage is TRBJ2-7; 7 nucleotides agree with TRBD1. The CDR3 sequence is CASSETTGLDEQYF. In DNA, the CDR3 is TGTGCCAGCAGTGAGACGACAGGGCTCGACGAGCAGTACTTC.